This T cell receptor (beta chain) was recorded in a study of T cells after yellow fever vaccination. Study summary: SMART-Seq v4 Ultra Low Input handled preparation of low-cell-number fractions.

Remarks on this clonotype: Its matching antigen is unknown.

The 5'RACE template-switching step produced TCR cDNA and added a universal primer site and UMIs. In TCRdb, the 5' RACE reads were re-called with MiXCR into one record per CDR3 protein. The data contain about 580,000 distinct CDR3 sequences, around 17% of them seen just once; the ten biggest clones take up about 18%. Germline CDR1 is LGHDT and CDR2 is YNNKEL (reference sequence). V dropped 3 bases and J dropped 12 bases, with 14 bases sitting between them. The CDR3 runs to 13 residues. Study outcomes and limitations: The CD4 and CD8 compartments had a small share of their clonotypes in common.

This sequence joins TRBV3-1 and TRBJ1-4; tentatively, D is TRBD1 (5 bases). This specimen was PBMCs, taken about 5 days after the first yellow fever vaccination. The clonotype originates from a man between 18 and 35 years old who received the YFV17D yellow fever vaccine. CDR3 loop: CASSQIVGTELFF. As DNA, the CDR3 is TGTGCCAGCAGCCAGATAGTAGGGACGGAACTGTTTTTT.